This T cell receptor (beta chain) was sequenced in a study of OX40 agonist ivuxolimab in advanced cancers. Looking at the study overall: Averaging about 60 years in age, with a range of roughly 23 to 85, the cohort was more than 75% male.

The protocol was immunoSEQ multiplex PCR, while the TCRdb copy is restricted to in-frame clones and leaves out a portion. The sample contains tens of thousands of clones, around 87% of which appear only once. There are a few counts of this clone. Autoimmune disease history or systemic immunosuppression led to patient exclusion. Germline CDR1 is MNHEY and CDR2 is SVGAGI. CDR3 length: 13 amino acids. Trimming removed 5 bases from V and 7 bases from J; junction bases left unmatched: 6. This chain links TRBV6-5 with TRBJ1-2; 8 bases are a match to TRBD1. Sequenced material: CD4+ or CD8+ T cells sorted from blood, taken in a trial of the OX40 agonist ivuxolimab. This sequence was found in an adult with an advanced solid tumor such as melanoma, head and neck, liver or kidney cancer. The CDR3 bases are TGTGCCAGCAGTACCACAGGGGGAGGTGGCTACACCTTC. Translated: CASSTTGGGGYTF.